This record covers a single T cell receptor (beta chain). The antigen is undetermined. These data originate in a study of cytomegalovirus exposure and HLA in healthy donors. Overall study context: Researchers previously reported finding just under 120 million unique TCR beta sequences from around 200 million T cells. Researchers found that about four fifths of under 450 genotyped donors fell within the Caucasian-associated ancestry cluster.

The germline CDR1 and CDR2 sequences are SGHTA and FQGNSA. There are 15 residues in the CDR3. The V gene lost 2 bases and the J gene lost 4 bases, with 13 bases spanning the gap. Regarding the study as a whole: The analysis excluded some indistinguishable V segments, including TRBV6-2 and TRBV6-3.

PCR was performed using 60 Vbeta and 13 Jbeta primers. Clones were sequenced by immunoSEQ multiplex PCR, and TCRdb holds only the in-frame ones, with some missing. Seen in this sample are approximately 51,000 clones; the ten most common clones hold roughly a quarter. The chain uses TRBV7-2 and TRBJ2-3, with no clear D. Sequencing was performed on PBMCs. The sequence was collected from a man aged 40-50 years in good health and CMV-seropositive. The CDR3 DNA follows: TGTGCCAGCAGCTTAAGCACCCGGTTGTCAGATACGCAGTATTTT. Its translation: CASSLSTRLSDTQYF.